Listed below are T cell receptor beta chains from one sample, sequenced in a study of immune evolution from preneoplasia to lung adenocarcinoma. Data came from immunoSEQ multiplex PCR; TCRdb stores just in-frame clones and leaves some out. The sample shows roughly 9,400 clones, around 90% of them seen only once. The sequencing input was FFPE invasive lung adenocarcinoma tissue. Receptors were obtained from a person aged 65-85 years with invasive lung adenocarcinoma. Some clones in this sample may be carry-over from other donors' samples. The CDR3 runs from the conserved cysteine through the conserved F or W. D genes are given only for firm matches. Clone size appears in some rows only: once, few, many, or a class for an expanded clone.

CDR3 protein: CAWSRPGTGGEDTQYF; CDR3 DNA: TGTGCCTGGAGTAGACCCGGGACAGGGGGCGAAGATACGCAGTATTTT; V gene: TRBV30; J gene: TRBJ2-3; clone size: NA; D gene: TRBD1
CDR3 protein: CAWNQGGGNQPQHF; CDR3 DNA: TGTGCCTGGAATCAGGGGGGAGGCAATCAGCCCCAGCATTTT; V gene: TRBV30; J gene: TRBJ1-5; clone size: NA; D gene: TRBD1
CDR3 protein: CASSWTGKSSYNEQFF; CDR3 DNA: TGTGCCAGCAGCTGGACAGGTAAAAGCTCCTACAATGAGCAGTTCTTC; V gene: TRBV5-6; J gene: TRBJ2-1; clone size: NA; D gene: TRBD1
CDR3 protein: CASSAGTGETQYF; CDR3 DNA: TGTGCCAGCAGCGCGGGGACAGGGGAGACCCAGTACTTC; V gene: TRBV7-3; J gene: TRBJ2-5; clone size: NA; D gene: TRBD1
CDR3 protein: CASSLSGVGDTQYF; CDR3 DNA: TGTGCCAGCAGCTTGAGCGGGGTTGGGGATACGCAGTATTTT; V gene: TRBV5-8; J gene: TRBJ2-3; clone size: NA; D gene: TRBD2
CDR3 protein: CASSLDGGGATEAFF; CDR3 DNA: TGCGCCAGCAGCTTGGACGGAGGGGGCGCGACTGAAGCTTTCTTT; V gene: TRBV5-1; J gene: TRBJ1-1; clone size: NA; D gene: TRBD1
CDR3 protein: CASSLGGRIYEQYF; CDR3 DNA: TGTGCCAGCAGCTTGGGTGGCAGGATCTACGAGCAGTACTTC; V gene: TRBV5-8; J gene: TRBJ2-7; clone size: few; D gene: NA
CDR3 protein: CASAEQGDGETQYF; CDR3 DNA: TGTGCCAGCGCAGAACAGGGGGATGGAGAGACCCAGTACTTC; V gene: TRBV19; J gene: TRBJ2-5; clone size: NA; D gene: TRBD1
CDR3 protein: CASSYGTGNTEAFF; CDR3 DNA: TGTGCCAGCAGTTATGGGACAGGGAACACTGAAGCTTTCTTT; V gene: TRBV11-2; J gene: TRBJ1-1; clone size: NA; D gene: TRBD1
CDR3 protein: CASTDRGDETQYF; CDR3 DNA: TGTGCCAGCACTGACAGGGGAGATGAGACCCAGTACTTC; V gene: TRBV6-4; J gene: TRBJ2-5; clone size: NA; D gene: TRBD1
CDR3 protein: CSVEWLAGEPSTDTQYF; CDR3 DNA: TGCAGCGTTGAGTGGCTAGCGGGGGAACCTAGCACAGATACGCAGTATTTT; V gene: TRBV29-1; J gene: TRBJ2-3; clone size: NA; D gene: TRBD2
CDR3 protein: CASGTETGGAYGANVLTF; CDR3 DNA: TGTGCTAGTGGTACCGAAACAGGGGGCGCGTATGGGGCCAACGTCCTGACTTTC; V gene: TRBV12-5; J gene: TRBJ2-6; clone size: NA; D gene: TRBD1
CDR3 protein: CASSLAGASSYNEQFF; CDR3 DNA: TGTGCCAGCAGTCTAGCGGGGGCAAGCTCCTACAATGAGCAGTTCTTC; V gene: TRBV28; J gene: TRBJ2-1; clone size: NA; D gene: TRBD2
CDR3 protein: CASSSGTPYEQYF; CDR3 DNA: TGTGCCAGCAGTTCCGGGACACCCTACGAGCAGTACTTC; V gene: TRBV2; J gene: TRBJ2-7; clone size: NA; D gene: NA
CDR3 protein: CASSLTGVAYEQYF; CDR3 DNA: TGTGCCAGCAGTTTAACCGGGGTGGCCTACGAGCAGTACTTC; V gene: TRBV28; J gene: TRBJ2-7; clone size: NA; D gene: NA
CDR3 protein: CASSFTGTKETQYF; CDR3 DNA: TGTGCCAGCAGCTTCACCGGGACAAAAGAGACCCAGTACTTC; V gene: TRBV7-8; J gene: TRBJ2-5; clone size: NA; D gene: NA
CDR3 protein: CASITGGVGEKLFF; CDR3 DNA: TGTGCCAGCATAACAGGGGGCGTTGGGGAAAAACTGTTTTTT; V gene: TRBV28; J gene: TRBJ1-4; clone size: NA; D gene: TRBD1
CDR3 protein: CASSISRGDTQYF; CDR3 DNA: TGTGCCAGTAGTATAAGCAGGGGAGATACGCAGTATTTT; V gene: TRBV19; J gene: TRBJ2-3; clone size: large; D gene: NA
CDR3 protein: CAWNNGLQPQHF; CDR3 DNA: TGTGCCTGGAATAATGGGTTGCAGCCCCAGCATTTT; V gene: TRBV30; J gene: TRBJ1-5; clone size: NA; D gene: NA
CDR3 protein: CASSQASQGYGYTF; CDR3 DNA: TGCGCCAGCAGCCAAGCGAGCCAGGGATATGGCTACACCTTC; V gene: TRBV4-1; J gene: TRBJ1-2; clone size: once; D gene: NA
CDR3 protein: CAWSAQGEAFF; CDR3 DNA: TGTGCCTGGAGTGCCCAGGGTGAAGCTTTCTTT; V gene: TRBV30; J gene: TRBJ1-1; clone size: NA; D gene: NA
CDR3 protein: CASSLAALRAGGNEQYF; CDR3 DNA: TGTGCCAGCAGTTTAGCAGCTCTCCGCGCGGGAGGGAACGAGCAGTACTTC; V gene: TRBV28; J gene: TRBJ2-7; clone size: NA; D gene: TRBD2
CDR3 protein: CATTNRGPETQYF; CDR3 DNA: TGTGCCACCACCAACAGGGGGCCGGAGACCCAGTACTTC; V gene: TRBV15; J gene: TRBJ2-5; clone size: NA; D gene: TRBD1
CDR3 protein: CASSTGTANTEAFF; CDR3 DNA: TGCGCCAGCAGCACGGGGACGGCGAACACTGAAGCTTTCTTT; V gene: TRBV5-1; J gene: TRBJ1-1; clone size: once; D gene: NA
CDR3 protein: CASSPRWGLYTQYF; CDR3 DNA: TGCGCCAGCAGTCCTCGTTGGGGGCTGTATACGCAGTATTTT; V gene: TRBV23-1; J gene: TRBJ2-3; clone size: NA; D gene: NA
CDR3 protein: CASTGGTVNQPQHF; CDR3 DNA: TGTGCCAGCACCGGGGGAACCGTTAATCAGCCCCAGCATTTT; V gene: TRBV2; J gene: TRBJ1-5; clone size: large; D gene: NA
CDR3 protein: CASSAQGMETQYF; CDR3 DNA: TGTGCCAGCAGCGCACAGGGTATGGAGACCCAGTACTTC; V gene: TRBV11-2; J gene: TRBJ2-5; clone size: NA; D gene: NA
CDR3 protein: CASSVGQQETQYF; CDR3 DNA: TGTGCCAGCAGCGTGGGACAGCAAGAGACTCAGTACTTC; V gene: TRBV9; J gene: TRBJ2-5; clone size: NA; D gene: TRBD1
CDR3 protein: CASSLFRDRGYEQYF; CDR3 DNA: TGTGCCAGCAGCTTGTTTCGGGACAGGGGTTACGAGCAGTACTTC; V gene: TRBV5-6; J gene: TRBJ2-7; clone size: NA; D gene: TRBD1
CDR3 protein: CATSTINRIKPQHF; CDR3 DNA: TGTGCCACCAGCACAATAAACAGGATTAAGCCCCAGCATTTT; V gene: TRBV15; J gene: TRBJ1-5; clone size: NA; D gene: NA
CDR3 protein: CASSGGTAANYGYTF; CDR3 DNA: TGTGCCAGCAGTGGAGGGACCGCGGCTAACTATGGCTACACCTTC; V gene: TRBV27; J gene: TRBJ1-2; clone size: NA; D gene: NA
CDR3 protein: CASSLEESLSGNTIYF; CDR3 DNA: TGTGCCAGCAGCTTGGAGGAGTCCCTCTCTGGAAACACCATATATTTT; V gene: TRBV5-4; J gene: TRBJ1-3; clone size: NA; D gene: NA
CDR3 protein: CAWSVVQWTEAFF; CDR3 DNA: TGTGCCTGGAGTGTCGTCCAGTGGACTGAAGCTTTCTTT; V gene: TRBV30; J gene: TRBJ1-1; clone size: NA; D gene: NA
CDR3 protein: CASSSGQWGRETQYF; CDR3 DNA: TGTGCCAGCAGCTCGGGACAGTGGGGCAGAGAGACCCAGTACTTC; V gene: TRBV27; J gene: TRBJ2-5; clone size: NA; D gene: TRBD1
CDR3 protein: CASSQTDPNQPQHF; CDR3 DNA: TGTGCCAGCAGCCAAACGGACCCCAATCAGCCCCAGCATTTT; V gene: TRBV6-1; J gene: TRBJ1-5; clone size: NA; D gene: NA
CDR3 protein: CASSFLAGGTDTQYF; CDR3 DNA: TGTGCCAGCAGTTTCCTAGCGGGAGGAACAGATACGCAGTATTTT; V gene: TRBV7-2; J gene: TRBJ2-3; clone size: NA; D gene: TRBD2
CDR3 protein: CASSFVTSGLNEQFF; CDR3 DNA: TGTGCCAGCAGCTTCGTGACTAGCGGACTCAATGAGCAGTTCTTC; V gene: TRBV9; J gene: TRBJ2-1; clone size: NA; D gene: TRBD2
CDR3 protein: CASSISRATNEKLFF; CDR3 DNA: TGTGCCAGTAGTATTTCCAGGGCAACTAATGAAAAACTGTTTTTT; V gene: TRBV19; J gene: TRBJ1-4; clone size: NA; D gene: NA
CDR3 protein: CSVEGTQYF; CDR3 DNA: TGCAGCGTTGAGGGAACCCAGTACTTC; V gene: TRBV29-1; J gene: TRBJ2-5; clone size: NA; D gene: NA
CDR3 protein: CASSLDGRARDTQYF; CDR3 DNA: TGTGCCAGCAGCTTAGACGGGAGGGCCCGAGATACCCAGTACTTC; V gene: TRBV7-2; J gene: TRBJ2-5; clone size: once; D gene: TRBD2
CDR3 protein: CASINWGHRAFF; CDR3 DNA: TGTGCCAGCATCAATTGGGGGCACAGAGCTTTCTTT; V gene: TRBV28; J gene: TRBJ1-1; clone size: NA; D gene: NA
CDR3 protein: CASSHYRDSYEQYF; CDR3 DNA: TGTGCCAGCAGCCATTACAGGGACTCCTACGAGCAGTACTTC; V gene: TRBV5-6; J gene: TRBJ2-7; clone size: NA; D gene: NA
CDR3 protein: CASSYPGPNTEAFF; CDR3 DNA: TGTGCCAGCAGTTACCCAGGGCCGAACACTGAAGCTTTCTTT; V gene: TRBV28; J gene: TRBJ1-1; clone size: once; D gene: NA